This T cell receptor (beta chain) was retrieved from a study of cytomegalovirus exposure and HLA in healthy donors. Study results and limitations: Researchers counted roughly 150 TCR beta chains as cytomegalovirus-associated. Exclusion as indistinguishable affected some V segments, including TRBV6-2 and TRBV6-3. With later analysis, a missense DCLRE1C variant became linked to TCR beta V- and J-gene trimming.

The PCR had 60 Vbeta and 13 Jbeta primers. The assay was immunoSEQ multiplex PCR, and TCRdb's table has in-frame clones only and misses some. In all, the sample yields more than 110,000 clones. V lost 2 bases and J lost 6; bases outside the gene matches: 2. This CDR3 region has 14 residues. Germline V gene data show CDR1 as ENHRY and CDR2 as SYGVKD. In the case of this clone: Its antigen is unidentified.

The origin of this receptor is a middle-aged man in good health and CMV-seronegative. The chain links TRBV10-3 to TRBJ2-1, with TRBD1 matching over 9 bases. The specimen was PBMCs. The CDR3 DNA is TGTGCCATCAGTGAGGCGGACAGGGGCAATGAGCAGTTCTTC. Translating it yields CAISEADRGNEQFF.